Included here is one T cell receptor (beta chain) sequence, with context. This record comes from a study of blood T cell repertoires in COVID-19. Study in general: Sites across the United States, Italy and Spain contributed samples from acute and convalescent COVID-19. PBMCs, B-cell-depleted T cells, or T cells were the source of the cDNA or gDNA that made up the material.

Between the trimmed V and J ends, which lost 4 bases and 4 bases, there was a span of 15 bases. CDR3 size: 15 residues. CDR1 SGHRS and CDR2 YFSETQ come from the germline V gene. Original handling: Quantification of nucleated cells was approximated via reference gene primer amplification. Only in-frame clones appear in the TCRdb table, and some are missing; sequencing was by immunoSEQ multiplex PCR. That table supplies the V and J calls and clone size; D and trimming were determined from the DNA. The sample lists 250,000 to 350,000 clones, roughly 87% occurring once. The chain couples TRBV5-1 to TRBJ1-3; no definite D call. Sequenced material: peripheral blood. This receptor was taken from a man between 18 and 29 years old with active or convalescent COVID-19. The CDR3, as DNA: TGCGCCAGCAGCCCGGACGCCTCGGGAGGAAACACCATATATTTT. Encoded protein: CASSPDASGGNTIYF.